The sequence of this TCR beta chain was determined in a study of T cell responses to AZD1222 COVID-19 vaccine. Whole-study results and caveats: Researchers took repertoire samples only after the peak T cell response had come.

Assay used: immunoSEQ multiplex PCR; TCRdb lists only in-frame clones, some missing. In the table there are some 150,000 clones, approximately 88% of which are singletons. Points on this clone: What it binds is not known.

Trimming stripped 7 bases from V and 1 base from J, with 14 bases between. The CDR3 is 14 amino acids. Germline V gene data show CDR1 as ENHRY and CDR2 as SYGVKD. The TCR sequence derives from an adult in good health. Sequenced here: peripheral blood, sampled on day 0 of MenACWY control vaccination. The chain carries TRBV10-3 and TRBJ2-7, with D perhaps matching TRBD2 (5 bases). In DNA, the CDR3 is TGTGCCATCAAAAGCAGTGAGGGTTCCTACGAGCAGTACTTC. It yields the protein CAIKSSEGSYEQYF.